Each of the 13 T cell receptor beta chains below was sequenced from the same sample in a study of response to subunit inactivated influenza vaccine. TCRdb reanalysed the RT-PCR reads using MiXCR and keeps one entry per CDR3 protein. The sample consists of about 520,000 distinct CDR3 sequences, about 25% of them appearing once. Here the sequenced sample was CD4+ T cells sorted from PBMCs, taken less than 6 days after vaccination. These receptors were obtained from a man aged 45-60 years who received an inactivated influenza vaccine.

Only a few counts were recorded for this clonotype. This sequence joins TRBV6-1 and TRBJ1-2; no clear D. There are 14 residues in the CDR3. In germline, CDR1 is MNHNS, CDR2 SASEGT. V was trimmed by 7 bases and J by 0 bases, leaving 12 bases between them. CDR3: CASKRDASNYGYTF. The DNA for the CDR3 is TGTGCCAGCAAAAGAGATGCATCTAACTATGGCTACACCTTC.

This clonotype was picked up a small number of times. The chain uses TRBV25-1 and TRBJ2-7, with D perhaps assigned TRBD1 or TRBD2 (5 bases each). Between the trimmed V and J ends, which lost 10 bases and 2 bases, there was a span of 12 bases. CDR1 is MGHDK, CDR2 SYGVNS, per germline. The CDR3 totals 12 residues. The CDR3 DNA reads TGTGCCACCGGGACCGAGACCTACGAGCAGTACTTC. This codes for CATGTETYEQYF.

This clonotype was counted a few times. The rearrangement uses TRBV12-3 or TRBV12-4 and TRBJ1-2; D is ambiguous. V was clipped by 9 bases and J by 4 bases, with 12 bases between them. The length of the CDR3 is 12 residues. CDR3 in DNA: TGTGCCAGTACCGAGGGCGGCTATGGCTACACCTTC. Protein: CASTEGGYGYTF.

This clonotype was counted a few times. The chain combines TRBV3-1 with TRBJ2-7; D gene uncertain. Trimming stripped 0 bases from V and 6 bases from J, with 9 bases between. The CDR3 is 13 residues long. The germline V gene has CDR1 LGHDT and CDR2 YNNKEL (reference sequence). DNA for the CDR3: TGTGCCAGCAGCCAAGAAAGGCTCTCCGAGCAGTACTTC. Amino acids: CASSQERLSEQYF.

This clonotype was observed a few times. The chain has TRBV20-1 and TRBJ1-6; no firm D call. The CDR3 totals 13 residues. The V gene's germline CDR1 is DFQATT and CDR2 SNEGSKA (reference sequence). The V end was cut by 3 bases, the J end by 7 bases, with 10 bases between. For the CDR3, the DNA is TGCAGTGCTAGTGGACGGAACAATTCACCCCTCCACTTT. This gives the protein CSASGRNNSPLHF.

This clonotype was detected a few times. One junction end does not reproduce the germline sequence, and a read error may be involved. The CDR3 bases are TGTGCCAGCAGCCAAGGTACAGGGACCGCTGTCGATTTT. Its protein product is CASSQGTGTAVDF. The chain uses TRBV16 and TRBJ2-3; D perhaps matches TRBD1 (6 bases). CDR3 length: 13 residues. Germline V gives CDR1 KGHSY, CDR2 FQNENV. Full variable domain (remainder filled in from reference TRBV16 and TRBJ2-3): GEEVAQTPKHLVRGEGQKAKLYCAPIKGHSYVFWYQQVLKNEFKFLISFQNENVFDETGMPKERFSAKCLPNSPCSLEIQATKLEDSAVYFCASSQGTGTAVDFGPGTRLTVL.

The DNA of the CDR3 is TGTGCCAGCAGCCAAGACCTAGCGGGAGCCACAGATACGCAGTATTTT. Amino acid sequence: CASSQDLAGATDTQYF. The chain recombines TRBV4-2 with TRBJ2-3; 10 bases agree with TRBD2. CDR1 and CDR2 from the germline V gene are LGHNA and YNFKEQ. CDR3 size: 16 residues. The ends lost 0 bases at V and 2 bases at J; junction bases unmatched: 2.

CDR3 protein: CASSRGNSGSPGETQYF. The DNA for the CDR3 is TGTGCCAGCAGCCGGGGGAATTCCGGGTCCCCTGGGGAGACCCAGTACTTC. The chain is built from TRBV11-2 and TRBJ2-5; D is perhaps TRBD2 (6 bases). V lost 5 bases, J lost 5 bases, and 24 bases lay in between. Germline values: CDR1 SGHAT, CDR2 FQNNGV. CDR3 length: 17 residues. The full variable domain, in which reference TRBV11-2 and TRBJ2-5 provide the parts outside the CDR3, is EAGVAQSPRYKIIEKRQSVAFWCNPISGHATLYWYQQILGQGPKLLIQFQNNGVVDDSQLPKDRFSAERLKGVDSTLKIQPAKLEDSAVYLCASSRGNSGSPGETQYFGPGTRLLVL.

This clonotype was seen more than once but under ten times. V and J are TRBV6-5 and TRBJ2-1, with a weak D call TRBD2 (6 bases). The CDR3 loop spans 14 amino acids. Germline-derived CDR1 and CDR2 are MNHEY and SVGAGI. The V and J ends lost 0 bases and 9 bases respectively, with 12 bases between them. The CDR3 DNA follows: TGTGCCAGCAGTTACTCTGGGGGGAGTGGTGAGCAGTTCTTC. It encodes CASSYSGGSGEQFF.

V and J are TRBV4-2 and TRBJ2-3, with D possibly TRBD1 on 6 matching bases. The CDR3 covers 15 residues. Between the trimmed V and J ends, which lost 4 bases and 1 base, there was a span of 12 bases. Germline V gene sequence: CDR1 LGHNA, CDR2 YNFKEQ. Written as DNA, the CDR3 is TGTGCCAGCAGCCCGAGGACAGACGGCACAGATACGCAGTATTTT. Encoded protein: CASSPRTDGTDTQYF.

The chain has TRBV12-3 or TRBV12-4 and TRBJ1-3; no reliable D call. The CDR3 totals 15 residues. V lost 3 bases, J lost 0 bases, and 9 bases lay in between. DNA for the CDR3: TGTGCCAGCAGTTTGGGCACCCGCTCTGGAAACACCATATATTTT. Its protein is CASSLGTRSGNTIYF.

The chain couples TRBV4-3 to TRBJ2-3, with D tentatively TRBD1 (6 bases). CDR1 is LGHNA, CDR2 YSLEER, per germline. The CDR3 length is 13 residues. The V and J ends lost 1 base and 9 bases respectively, with 11 bases between them. Written as DNA, the CDR3 is TGCGCCAGCAGCCAAGGGGCGCAGGGGACGCAGTATTTT. Its protein is CASSQGAQGTQYF.

The rearrangement uses TRBV3-1 and TRBJ1-4, with D uncertain. The CDR3 is made up of 14 amino acids. Germline V gene sequence: CDR1 LGHDT, CDR2 YNNKEL (reference sequence). V was trimmed by 1 base and J by 8 bases, leaving 11 bases between them. The CDR3 nucleotides are TGTGCCAGCAGCCAAGGTGGGATTGGGGAAAAACTGTTTTTT. Its translation is CASSQGGIGEKLFF. Full variable domain (remainder filled in from reference TRBV3-1 and TRBJ1-4): DTAVSQTPKYLVTQMGNDKSIKCEQNLGHDTMYWYKQDSKKFLKIMFSYNNKELIINETVPNRFSPKSPDKAHLNLHINSLELGDSAVYFCASSQGGIGEKLFFGSGTQLSVL.